Sequencing of this T cell receptor beta chain was carried out in a study of CD8 T cells in ankylosing spondylitis. Study observations and caveats: A TCR beta motif made of eight highly homologous variants seemed typical of ankylosing spondylitis blood. In the blood and synovial fluid of reactive arthritis, some motif variants had been previously reported. Disease-linked clones had a CD8+ phenotype and relatively low frequency in peripheral blood.

This clonotype was counted a few times. Its cognate antigen is unknown. Germline CDR1 DFQATT, CDR2 SNEGSKA (reference sequence). The CDR3 has 12 residues. In making TCR beta libraries, quantitative 5'-RACE with molecular barcodes was used. One entry per CDR3 protein results from TCRdb running MiXCR on the 5' RACE reads. Of 800,000 to 900,000 distinct CDR3 sequences detected, 12% appear once; the ten largest clones hold 0.45% to 0.6%. Sequencing was done on a sample of blood, either unsorted or a sorted T cell fraction (not recorded which). The J gene is TRBJ1-2, the V gene TRBV20-1, with D possibly being TRBD1 (5 bases). This receptor was identified in a male donor with ankylosing spondylitis. The CDR3 sequence: CRPSTALDGYTF. CDR3 sequence (DNA): TGCAGACCCTCGACAGCGTTGGATGGCTACACCTTC.